These 3 T cell receptor beta chains came from one sample sequenced in a study of shared clonotypes between healthy human individuals. Here immunoSEQ multiplex PCR was the method, and the copy in TCRdb shows in-frame clones only, minus some. Of roughly 1,800,000 clones in the sample, just under 95% were seen once. Positively selected for CCR7, the CD45RO-negative cells used as naive CD8 cells excluded terminally differentiated effector memory CD45RA+ cells. The source material was naive CD8+ T cells sorted from blood. The receptors stem from a man aged 18 to 30 in good health.

The V and J genes are TRBV2 and TRBJ2-7; D remains ambiguous. The CDR3 is 12 residues long. CDR1 and CDR2 from the germline V gene are SNHLY and FYNNEI. Trimming took off 1 base at V and 5 bases at J, with 6 bases between the two ends. The CDR3 region is CASSEGADEQYF. The CDR3 DNA follows: TGTGCCAGCAGTGAAGGGGCAGACGAGCAGTACTTC. Together with reference TRBV2 and TRBJ2-7, the CDR3 gives the full variable domain: EPEVTQTPSHQVTQMGQEVILRCVPISNHLYFYWYRQILGQKVEFLVSFYNNEISEKSEIFDDQFSVERPDGSNFTLKIRSTKLEDSAMYFCASSEGADEQYFGPGTRLTVT.

This chain joins TRBV6-1 and TRBJ1-3; D perhaps matches TRBD1 (5 bases). Germline CDR1 MNHNS, CDR2 SASEGT. This CDR3 spans 15 amino acids. Trimming stripped 2 bases from V and 2 bases from J, with 10 bases between. CDR3 DNA sequence: TGTGCCAGCAGTGAATGGGGGGACGCTGGAAACACCATATATTTT. It encodes CASSEWGDAGNTIYF.

This chain links TRBV4-1 with TRBJ2-4; TRBD2 aligns across 7 bases. The germline V gene encodes CDR1 MGHRA and CDR2 YSYEKL. The CDR3 consists of 17 residues. The trim removed 0 bases at V and 0 bases at J, leaving 5 bases unmatched. The CDR3 sequence is CASSQETGGPAKNIQYF. The CDR3 DNA is TGCGCCAGCAGCCAAGAAACGGGAGGTCCAGCCAAAAACATTCAGTACTTC.